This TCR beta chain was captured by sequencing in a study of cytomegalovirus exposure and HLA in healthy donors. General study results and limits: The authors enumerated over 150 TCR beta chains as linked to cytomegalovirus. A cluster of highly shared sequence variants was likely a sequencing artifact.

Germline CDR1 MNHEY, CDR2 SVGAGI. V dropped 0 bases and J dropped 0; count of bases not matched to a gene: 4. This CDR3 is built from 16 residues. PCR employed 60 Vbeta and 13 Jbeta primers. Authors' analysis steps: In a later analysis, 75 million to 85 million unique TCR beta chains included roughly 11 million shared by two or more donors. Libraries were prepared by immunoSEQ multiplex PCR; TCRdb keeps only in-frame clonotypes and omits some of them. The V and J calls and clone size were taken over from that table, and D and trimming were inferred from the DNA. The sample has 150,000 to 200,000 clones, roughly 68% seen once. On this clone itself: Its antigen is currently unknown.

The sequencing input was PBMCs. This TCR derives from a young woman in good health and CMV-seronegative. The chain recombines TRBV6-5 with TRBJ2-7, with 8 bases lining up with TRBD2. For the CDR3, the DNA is TGTGCCAGCAGTTACTCAGGGCGGGGGGCCTCCTACGAGCAGTACTTC. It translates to CASSYSGRGASYEQYF.